These 16 T cell receptor beta chains were sequenced from one sample in a study of low-dose radiotherapy and immunotherapy resistance in tumors. Covering alpha and beta chains, TRAV- and TRBV-specific primers were used for the first-strand cDNA. With a constant-region primer and a V-primer adapter, TCRs were subjected to 20 PCR cycles of amplification. TCRdb redid the calling of the reads with MiXCR, one entry per CDR3 protein. Of 13,000 or so distinct CDR3 sequences in the sample, around 75% were seen once. These receptors were taken from a human donor with advanced metastatic prostate, ovarian, gallbladder or colorectal cancer (not recorded which). This table probably holds off-target reads from a library built for another chain.

This clonotype appeared once. The V and J genes are TRBV5-1 and TRBJ1-5; no definite D call. Germline CDR1 and CDR2: SGHRS and YFSETQ. This CDR3 is built from 13 residues. Trimming pared 3 bases from V and 4 bases from J, leaving 8 bases between. CDR3 nucleotides: TGCGCCAGCAGCTATTTGGGGAATCAGCCCCAGCATTTT. It yields the protein CASSYLGNQPQHF.

The V and J genes are TRBV20-1 and TRBJ1-1, with D unclear. Germline V lookup: CDR1 DFQATT, CDR2 SNEGSKA (reference sequence). The CDR3 spans 14 residues. The V end lost 6 bases, the J end lost 0 bases, and 14 bases lay between the germline ends. CDR3 coding DNA: TGCAGTGCAGGGCCGCTAACCATGAACACTGAAGCTTTCTTT. Translation gives CSAGPLTMNTEAFF.

The chain uses TRBV6-2 or TRBV6-3 and TRBJ1-2; no clear D gene. The germline CDR1 and CDR2 sequences are MNHEY and SVGEGT. The CDR3 runs to 12 residues. V was clipped by 7 bases and J by 0 bases, with 6 bases between them. DNA for the CDR3: TGTGCCAGCAAGACAACTAACTATGGCTACACCTTC. This sequence encodes CASKTTNYGYTF.

This clonotype was counted a few times. J is TRBJ2-1 and V is TRBV10-2, with 7 positions matching TRBD2. The V gene's germline CDR1 is WSHSY and CDR2 SAAADI. The CDR3 contains 16 residues. V shed 0 bases and J 6 bases; nucleotides not matched to a gene: 8. CDR3 in DNA: TGCGCCAGCAGTGAGTCGCCGGGACTAAACAGCAATGAGCAGTTCTTC. Translating gives CASSESPGLNSNEQFF.

This clonotype was detected a few times. The chain has TRBV6-8 and TRBJ2-1; D unclear. The V gene lost 11 bases and the J gene lost 6 bases, with 14 bases spanning the gap. The CDR3 is 12 residues long. Germline CDR1 MNHGY, CDR2 SAAAGT. CDR3 bases: TGTGCCGTTGCGGCGGCACTCAATGAGCAGTTCTTC. Its translation is CAVAAALNEQFF.

This chain uses TRBV5-1 with TRBJ1-1; D remains unclear. With 5 bases removed from V and 1 base from J, the gap between germline ends came to 15 bases. This CDR3 has 15 residues. Germline V gives CDR1 SGHRS, CDR2 YFSETQ. CDR3 region: CASRPRGRENTEAFF. DNA for the CDR3: TGCGCCAGCAGACCTCGTGGGCGGGAGAACACTGAAGCTTTCTTT. Full variable domain (rest looked up from reference TRBV5-1 and TRBJ1-1): KAGVTQTPRYLIKTRGQQVTLSCSPISGHRSVSWYQQTPGQGLQFLFEYFSETQRNKGNFPGRFSGRQFSNSRSEMNVSTLELGDSALYLCASRPRGRENTEAFFGQGTRLTVV.

The chain has TRBV7-2 and TRBJ1-1; D is possibly TRBD1 (5 bases). Germline V gives CDR1 SGHTA, CDR2 FQGNSA. The CDR3 length is 13 residues. The V gene lost 3 bases and the J gene lost 5 bases, with 10 bases spanning the gap. Here the CDR3 reads CASSLTRTTEAFF. In nucleotides, the CDR3 is TGTGCCAGCAGCTTGACACGGACAACTGAAGCTTTCTTT.

The V and J genes are TRBV13 and TRBJ2-3, with a possible D match to TRBD1 (6 bases). The germline V gene has CDR1 PRHDT and CDR2 FYEKMQ (reference sequence). This CDR3 spans 15 amino acids. V lost 3 bases, J lost 0 bases, and 10 bases lay in between. In nucleotides, the CDR3 is TGTGCCAGCAGCTTGGGGGCAGAAAGCACAGATACGCAGTATTTT. It specifies CASSLGAESTDTQYF.

This clonotype has just one count. V gene TRBV7-8 combines with J gene TRBJ2-2; D remains unclear. The CDR3 is 13 residues long. V lost 3 bases and J 5 bases, leaving 7 bases between the germline ends. From germline, CDR1 is SGHVS and CDR2 FQNEAQ. In DNA form, the CDR3 reads TGTGCCAGCAGCTTTCAGAGGACCGGGGAGCTGTTTTTT. Translation: CASSFQRTGELFF.

Details on this clonotype: The junction and the germline gene differ at one end; a read error may be behind it. The chain recombines TRBV20-1 with TRBJ1-1, with D unresolved. Germline CDR1 reads DFQATT; CDR2 reads SNEGSKA (reference sequence). This CDR3 is built from 9 residues. In DNA form, the CDR3 reads TGCAGTGCTAGAGATTTTCAGGACTTT. Amino acids: CSARDFQDF.

The chain links TRBV5-1 to TRBJ1-1; 10 nucleotides align to TRBD1. The CDR3 extends over 16 amino acids. The germline gives CDR1 SGHRS, CDR2 YFSETQ. J lost 0 bases, V lost 7 bases, and 9 bases had no gene match. CDR3 in DNA: TGCGCCAGCGTCCCGGGACAGGGGATGTTGAACACTGAAGCTTTCTTT. This sequence encodes CASVPGQGMLNTEAFF.

The chain couples TRBV13 to TRBJ2-7; 9 bases are a match to TRBD2. With V trimmed by 0 bases and J by 6 bases, 12 bases remained unmatched. The CDR3 spans 17 residues. Germline V gene data show CDR1 as PRHDT and CDR2 as FYEKMQ (reference sequence). The CDR3 DNA reads TGTGCCAGCAGCTTAGGTAGGGCGGGGGGGCCCTCTTCCGAGCAGTACTTC. This gives the protein CASSLGRAGGPSSEQYF.

The chain combines TRBV3-1 with TRBJ2-3; 9 nucleotides align to TRBD1. Germline assignment: CDR1 LGHDT and CDR2 YNNKEL (reference sequence). V dropped 8 bases and J dropped 6; count of bases not matched to a gene: 6. The CDR3 consists of 13 residues. CDR3 DNA: TGTGCCAGCGGGGGGACAGGGTACGATACGCAGTATTTT. The encoded protein is CASGGTGYDTQYF.

The chain combines TRBV20-1 with TRBJ2-3; a possible D gene is TRBD2 (6 bases). The V end lost 7 bases, the J end lost 0 bases, and 20 bases lay between the germline ends. CDR1 is DFQATT and CDR2 is SNEGSKA in the germline V gene (reference sequence). This CDR3 comprises 16 residues. CDR3 region: CSVLREAGSSTDTQYF. The CDR3 DNA is TGCAGTGTATTACGTGAGGCGGGGTCTAGCACAGATACGCAGTATTTT.

The table lists this clonotype with a count of one. The genes are TRBV6-1 and TRBJ1-2; unclear D gene. Germline V gene data show CDR1 as MNHNS and CDR2 as SASEGT. The CDR3 has 12 amino acids. V gave up 6 bases and J gave up 8 bases, with 13 bases separating them. CDR3 nucleotides: TGTGCCAGCAGATTGTTCGAGGGAGGCTACACCTTC. Amino acid sequence: CASRLFEGGYTF.

The chain joins TRBV29-1 to TRBJ2-7, with 7 bases fitting TRBD1. CDR1 is SQVTM, CDR2 ANQGSEA, per germline. This CDR3 comprises 12 residues. Unmatched junction bases numbered 6, after V lost 8 bases and J lost 2 bases. The CDR3 loop is CSFRTGPYEQYF. The CDR3 nucleotides read TGCAGCTTTCGGACAGGACCCTACGAGCAGTACTTC.